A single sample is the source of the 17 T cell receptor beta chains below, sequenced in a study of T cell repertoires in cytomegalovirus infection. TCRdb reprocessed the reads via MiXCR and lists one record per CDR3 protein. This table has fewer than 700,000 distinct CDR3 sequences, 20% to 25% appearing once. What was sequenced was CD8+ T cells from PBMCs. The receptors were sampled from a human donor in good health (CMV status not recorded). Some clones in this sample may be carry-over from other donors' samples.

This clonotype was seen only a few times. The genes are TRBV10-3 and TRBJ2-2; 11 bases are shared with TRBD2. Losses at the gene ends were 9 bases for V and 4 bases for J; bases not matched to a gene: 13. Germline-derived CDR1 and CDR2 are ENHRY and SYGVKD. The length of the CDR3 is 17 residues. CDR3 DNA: TGTGCCATATTTAGCGGGGGGGCCGTAGATTCCACCGGGGAGCTGTTTTTT. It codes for CAIFSGGAVDSTGELFF.

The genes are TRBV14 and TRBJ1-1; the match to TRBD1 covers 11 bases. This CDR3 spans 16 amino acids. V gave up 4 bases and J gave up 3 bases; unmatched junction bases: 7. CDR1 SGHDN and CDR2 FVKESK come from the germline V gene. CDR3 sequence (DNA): TGTGCCAGCAGCCGCTTGCCGGGACAGGGGGACACTGAAGCTTTCTTT. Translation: CASSRLPGQGDTEAFF.

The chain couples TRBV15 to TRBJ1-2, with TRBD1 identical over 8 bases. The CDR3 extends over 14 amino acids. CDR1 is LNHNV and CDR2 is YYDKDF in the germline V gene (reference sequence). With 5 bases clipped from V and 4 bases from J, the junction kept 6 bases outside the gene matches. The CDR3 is CATSSWGQVYGYTF. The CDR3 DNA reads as TGTGCCACCAGCTCCTGGGGACAGGTCTATGGCTACACCTTC.

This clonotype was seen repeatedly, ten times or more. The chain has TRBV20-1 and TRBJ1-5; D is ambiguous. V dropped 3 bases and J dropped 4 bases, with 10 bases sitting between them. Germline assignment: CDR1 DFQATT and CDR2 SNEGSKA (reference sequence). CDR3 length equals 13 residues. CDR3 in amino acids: CSASGRLNQPQHF. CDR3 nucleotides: TGCAGTGCTAGCGGCAGGTTGAATCAGCCCCAGCATTTT.

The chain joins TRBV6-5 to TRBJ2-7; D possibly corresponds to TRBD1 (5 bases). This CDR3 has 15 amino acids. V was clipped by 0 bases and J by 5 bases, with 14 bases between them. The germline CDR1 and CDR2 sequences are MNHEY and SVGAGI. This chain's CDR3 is CASSYSTGRAHEQYF. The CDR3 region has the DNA TGTGCCAGCAGTTACTCGACGGGCAGGGCCCACGAGCAGTACTTC.

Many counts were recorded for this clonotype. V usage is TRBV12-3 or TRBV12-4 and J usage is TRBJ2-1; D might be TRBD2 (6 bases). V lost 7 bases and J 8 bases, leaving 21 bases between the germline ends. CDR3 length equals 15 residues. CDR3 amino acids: CASIPVGRGIDEQFF. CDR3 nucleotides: TGTGCCAGCATCCCCGTCGGGCGGGGAATCGATGAGCAGTTCTTC.

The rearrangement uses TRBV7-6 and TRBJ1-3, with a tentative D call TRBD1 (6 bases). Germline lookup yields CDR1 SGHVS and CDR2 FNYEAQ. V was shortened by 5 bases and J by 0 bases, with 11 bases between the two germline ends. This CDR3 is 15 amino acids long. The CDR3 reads CASSARDISGNTIYF. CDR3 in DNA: TGTGCCAGCAGCGCCCGGGACATCTCTGGAAACACCATATATTTT.

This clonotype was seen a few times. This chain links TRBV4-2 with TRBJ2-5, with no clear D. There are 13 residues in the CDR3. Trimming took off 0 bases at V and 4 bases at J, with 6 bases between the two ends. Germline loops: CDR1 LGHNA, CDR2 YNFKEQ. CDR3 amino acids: CASSQELGETQYF. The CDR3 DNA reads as TGTGCCAGCAGCCAAGAACTGGGAGAGACCCAGTACTTC.

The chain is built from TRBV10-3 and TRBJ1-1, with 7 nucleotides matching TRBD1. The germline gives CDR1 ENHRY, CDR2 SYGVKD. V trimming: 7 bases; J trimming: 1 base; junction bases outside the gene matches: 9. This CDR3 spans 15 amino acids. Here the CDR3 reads CAINLDRTKNTEAFF. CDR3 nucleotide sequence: TGTGCCATCAACTTGGACAGGACAAAGAACACTGAAGCTTTCTTT.

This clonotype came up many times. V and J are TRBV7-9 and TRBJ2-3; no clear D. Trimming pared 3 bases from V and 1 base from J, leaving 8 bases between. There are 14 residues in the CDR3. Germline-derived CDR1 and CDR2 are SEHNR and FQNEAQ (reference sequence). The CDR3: CASSLPGRTDTQYF. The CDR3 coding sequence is TGTGCCAGCAGCTTGCCAGGCCGCACAGATACGCAGTATTTT.

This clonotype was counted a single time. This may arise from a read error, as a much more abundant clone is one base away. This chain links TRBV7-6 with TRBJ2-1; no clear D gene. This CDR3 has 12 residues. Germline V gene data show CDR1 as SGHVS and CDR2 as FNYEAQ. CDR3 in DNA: TGTGCCAACAGCCCGATTGGCAATGAGCAGTTCTTC. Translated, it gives CANSPIGNEQFF.

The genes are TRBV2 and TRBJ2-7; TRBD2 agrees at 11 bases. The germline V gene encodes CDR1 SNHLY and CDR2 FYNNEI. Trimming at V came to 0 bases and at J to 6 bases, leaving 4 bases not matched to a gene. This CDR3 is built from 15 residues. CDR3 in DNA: TGTGCCAGCAGTGAAGCGCTAGCGGGGGGCGGCGAGCAGTACTTC. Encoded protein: CASSEALAGGGEQYF.

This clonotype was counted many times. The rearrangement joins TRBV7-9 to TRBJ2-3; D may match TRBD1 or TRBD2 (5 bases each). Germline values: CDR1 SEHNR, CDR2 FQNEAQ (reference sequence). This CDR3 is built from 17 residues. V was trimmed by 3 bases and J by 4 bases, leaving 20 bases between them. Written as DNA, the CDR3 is TGTGCCAGCAGCTTCCCCTCCGATGGGGGAGAGGCAGATACGCAGTATTTT. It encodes CASSFPSDGGEADTQYF.

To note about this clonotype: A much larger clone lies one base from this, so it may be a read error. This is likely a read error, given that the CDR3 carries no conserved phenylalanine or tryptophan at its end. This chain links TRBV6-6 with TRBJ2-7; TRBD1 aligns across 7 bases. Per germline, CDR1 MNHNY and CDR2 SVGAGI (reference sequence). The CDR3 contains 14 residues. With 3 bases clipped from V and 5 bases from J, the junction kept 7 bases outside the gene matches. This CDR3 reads CASSYRDRVNEQYS. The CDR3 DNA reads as TGTGCCAGCAGTTATCGAGACAGGGTCAACGAGCAGTACTCC.

Here the CDR3 DNA reads TGTGCCAGCGGAACAGGGGATTTAGCAGATACGCAGTATTTT. This codes for CASGTGDLADTQYF. V usage is TRBV2 and J usage is TRBJ2-3; 7 nucleotides agree with TRBD1. The CDR3 runs 14 residues. Germline V gene sequence: CDR1 SNHLY, CDR2 FYNNEI. The junction had 9 bases not matched to a gene; V was cut back by 8 bases and J by 4 bases. Full variable domain (outside the CDR3, taken from reference TRBV2 and TRBJ2-3): EPEVTQTPSHQVTQMGQEVILRCVPISNHLYFYWYRQILGQKVEFLVSFYNNEISEKSEIFDDQFSVERPDGSNFTLKIRSTKLEDSAMYFCASGTGDLADTQYFGPGTRLTVL.

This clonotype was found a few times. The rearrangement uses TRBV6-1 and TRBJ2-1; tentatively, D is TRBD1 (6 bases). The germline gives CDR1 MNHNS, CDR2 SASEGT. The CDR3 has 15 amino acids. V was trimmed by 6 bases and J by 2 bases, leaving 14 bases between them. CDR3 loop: CASSRGQSPYNEQFF. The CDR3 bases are TGTGCCAGCAGCAGGGGACAATCACCCTACAATGAGCAGTTCTTC.

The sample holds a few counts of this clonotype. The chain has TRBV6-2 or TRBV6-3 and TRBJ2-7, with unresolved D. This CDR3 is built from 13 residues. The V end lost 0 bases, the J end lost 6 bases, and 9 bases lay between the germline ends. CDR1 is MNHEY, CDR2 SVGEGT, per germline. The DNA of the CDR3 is TGTGCCAGCAGTTACTCGTATCTTTCCGAGCAGTACGTC. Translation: CASSYSYLSEQYV.